This passage covers 8 T cell receptor beta chains from one sample sequenced in a study of blood T cell repertoires in COVID-19 (dated by TCRdb to the early 2020s). The library was prepared using the immunoSEQ multiplex PCR assay. TCRdb carries this immuneACCESS record with in-frame sequences only. Its versions omit some clonotypes, under half of them owing to an unresolved V gene in the studies checked, with the rest unexplained. This sample lists tens of thousands of clones; approximately 85% were detected once. The ten most abundant clones make up approximately 20% of the sample. What was sequenced was peripheral blood. These receptors originate from a human donor in a cohort sampled during active COVID-19.

J is TRBJ2-5 and V is TRBV24-1; 8 bases match TRBD2. Germline CDR1 is KGHDR and CDR2 is SFDVKD. V gave up 4 bases and J gave up 3 bases; unmatched junction bases: 6. The CDR3 runs to 15 residues. The CDR3 nucleotides are TGTGCCACCAGTGACCGCGTAGCGGGGAAAGAGACCCAGTACTTC. Translated, it gives CATSDRVAGKETQYF.

The rearrangement uses TRBV3-1 (or the pseudogene TRBV3-2) and TRBJ2-4; TRBD1 matches 9 bases. This CDR3 is built from 18 residues. The germline CDR1 and CDR2 sequences are LGHDT and YNNKEL (reference sequence). Trimming took 3 bases from V and 2 from J; bases not matched to a gene: 11. CDR3 nucleotide sequence: TGTGCCAGCAGCCACCCTCTCGGACAGGGGACCTCCAAAAACATTCAGTACTTC. Translated, it gives CASSHPLGQGTSKNIQYF.

The chain has TRBV7-2 and TRBJ1-1; D uncertain. Per the germline V gene, CDR1 is SGHTA and CDR2 is FQGNSA. V lost 5 bases, J lost 6 bases, and 16 bases lay in between. The CDR3 covers 14 residues. CDR3 bases: TGTGCCAGCAGCCCTACGGTCCGAGCCTCTGAAGCTTTCTTT. Protein product: CASSPTVRASEAFF.

The CDR3 DNA follows: TGCGCCAGCAGTGGGACAGGGGGTTCTGGAAACACCATATATTTT. Its protein product is CASSGTGGSGNTIYF. The rearrangement uses TRBV10-2 and TRBJ1-3; TRBD1 matches at 10 bases. V dropped 4 bases and J dropped 1; count of bases not matched to a gene: 1. Germline V gene lookup returns CDR1 WSHSY and CDR2 SAAADI. The CDR3 is made up of 15 amino acids.

J is TRBJ2-1 and V is TRBV24-1; 11 bases line up with TRBD1. V was pared by 0 bases and J by 9 bases, with 12 bases of the junction left unmatched. This CDR3 is 18 amino acids long. Looked up from germline, CDR1 is KGHDR and CDR2 is SFDVKD. This chain's CDR3 is CATSDLRAGQGAGGEQFF. CDR3 nucleotides: TGTGCCACCAGTGATTTGAGGGCTGGACAGGGGGCGGGGGGTGAGCAGTTCTTC.

This sequence joins TRBV6-1 and TRBJ1-1, with 8 nucleotides matching TRBD1. This CDR3 region has 14 residues. Germline V gene lookup returns CDR1 MNHNS and CDR2 SASEGT. J was trimmed by 7 bases and V by 2 bases; bases with no gene match: 6. CDR3 amino acids: CASSEWQGAGEAFF. CDR3 nucleotides: TGTGCCAGCAGTGAATGGCAGGGGGCGGGTGAAGCTTTCTTT.

The chain carries TRBV18 and TRBJ1-5; tentatively, D is TRBD1 (5 bases). The CDR3 loop spans 15 amino acids. The germline CDR1 and CDR2 sequences are KGHSH and LQKENI. V lost 2 bases to trimming and J lost 7 bases, with 15 bases between them. The CDR3 region is CASSPNRPDGQPQHF. CDR3 DNA sequence: TGTGCCAGCTCACCAAACAGGCCAGACGGACAGCCCCAGCATTTT.

This clone turned up a few times. The V call is TRBV3-1 (or the pseudogene TRBV3-2), the J call TRBJ1-4; possible D gene TRBD1, 5 bases. The CDR3 extends over 15 amino acids. V was pared by 6 bases and J by 0 bases, with 11 bases between. Germline loops: CDR1 LGHDT, CDR2 YNNKEL (reference sequence). CDR3 in amino acids: CASSTQTATNEKLFF. In nucleotides, the CDR3 is TGTGCCAGCAGTACACAGACAGCAACTAATGAAAAACTGTTTTTT.